What follows are 9 T cell receptor beta chains derived from one specimen sequenced in a study of cytomegalovirus exposure and HLA in healthy donors. Primers included in the PCR were 60 Vbeta and 13 Jbeta primers. Sequencing was performed with immunoSEQ multiplex PCR; in TCRdb, only in-frame clones are kept and a portion is missing. The sample records approximately 110,000 clones, 74% being singletons. Input material: PBMCs. These receptors were taken from a woman in her 50s in good health and CMV-seropositive.

The rearrangement uses TRBV5-6 and TRBJ2-5; 7 nucleotides line up with TRBD1. This CDR3 spans 13 amino acids. The ends lost 1 base at V and 5 bases at J; junction bases unmatched: 2. Germline CDR1 reads SGHDT; CDR2 reads YYEEEE. The CDR3: CASSLSRGETQYF. CDR3 in DNA: TGTGCCAGCAGCTTGAGCAGGGGGGAGACCCAGTACTTC.

The gene calls are TRBV6-1 and TRBJ1-5, with D possibly being TRBD1 (6 bases). The CDR3 loop spans 14 amino acids. CDR1 and CDR2 (germline): MNHNS, SASEGT. V was shortened by 1 base and J by 6 bases, with 10 bases between the two germline ends. The CDR3 is CASSEVGGRQPQHF. The CDR3 coding sequence is TGTGCCAGCAGTGAAGTTGGGGGCCGTCAGCCCCAGCATTTT.

This chain links TRBV7-9 with TRBJ1-2; D is possibly TRBD1 (6 bases). Trimming removed 5 bases from V and 7 bases from J, with 14 bases in between. In germline, CDR1 is SEHNR, CDR2 FQNEAQ (reference sequence). This CDR3 spans 13 amino acids. DNA of the CDR3: TGTGCCAGCAGCCCAAGGGGGGGAGGTGGCTACACCTTC. Residues: CASSPRGGGGYTF.

The table lists this clone with a few counts. V usage is TRBV7-9 and J usage is TRBJ2-7, with D maybe TRBD1 (6 bases). V was shortened by 5 bases and J by 4 bases, with 15 bases between the two germline ends. The CDR3 is 14 amino acids. CDR1 and CDR2 from the germline V gene are SEHNR and FQNEAQ (reference sequence). Written as DNA, the CDR3 is TGTGCCAGCAGCGGTACCAGAGGGGGTTACGAGCAGTACTTC. Translated: CASSGTRGGYEQYF.

This chain joins TRBV19 and TRBJ2-3; 10 bases align to TRBD1. V lost 8 bases, J lost 8 bases, and 10 bases stayed unmatched. The CDR3 consists of 14 residues. Looked up from germline, CDR1 is LNHDA and CDR2 is SQIVND (reference sequence). CDR3 coding DNA: TGTGCCAGTTCGACAGGGGGCGTTGGGGGTACGCAGTATTTT. It codes for CASSTGGVGGTQYF.

This clone was recorded only once. The chain has TRBV6-5 and TRBJ2-3; TRBD2 agrees at 9 bases. The CDR3 covers 14 residues. Germline CDR1 reads MNHEY; CDR2 reads SVGAGI. Trimming at V came to 6 bases and at J to 1 base, leaving 2 bases not matched to a gene. CDR3 nucleotide sequence: TGTGCCAGCAGCCGGACTAGCGGCACAGATACGCAGTATTTT. Protein: CASSRTSGTDTQYF.

This clone was seen more than once but under ten times. The chain is built from TRBV21-1 and TRBJ1-1; the listed D gene, TRBD1, was not tested against the DNA. TRBV21-1 is a pseudogene. The CDR3 covers 15 residues. Here the CDR3 DNA reads TGTGCCAGCAGCAATATGAGGGGGCTAACCACTGAAGCTTTCTTT. Protein product: CASSNMRGLTTEAFF.

The V gene is TRBV29-1, the J gene TRBJ2-5, with a possible D match to TRBD1 (5 bases). CDR1 is SQVTM and CDR2 is ANQGSEA in the germline V gene. V lost 3 bases and J 5 bases, leaving 10 bases between the germline ends. The CDR3 extends over 12 amino acids. CDR3 coding DNA: TGCAGCGTTGACAGGGCGCGGGAGACCCAGTACTTC. Its protein is CSVDRARETQYF.

The J gene is TRBJ2-1, the V gene TRBV6-5; D might be TRBD1 (6 bases). V lost 4 bases, J lost 0 bases, and 10 bases lay in between. Germline V gene lookup returns CDR1 MNHEY and CDR2 SVGAGI. The CDR3 is 15 residues long. The CDR3: CASSSDSFSYNEQFF. The CDR3 region has the DNA TGTGCCAGCAGTTCGGACAGTTTCTCCTACAATGAGCAGTTCTTC.